This TCR beta chain was identified during a study of regulatory T cells in long-lasting Graves disease. In building TCR beta libraries, iRepertoire HTBI primers were used together with Arm-PCR of CDR3 regions. TCRdb independently ran MiXCR on the multiplex PCR reads; one entry per CDR3 protein. Of a few hundred thousand distinct CDR3 sequences in the sample, around 24% were seen once. Time point meaning: persistent/refractory GD, antithyroid drugs over 5 years with positive TRAb. Extracted PBMC RNA gave rise to the TCR library. The sequence was collected from a female donor with Graves disease. The source was peripheral blood mononuclear cells (PBMCs), collected when the disease was refractory, from a patient treated with antithyroid drugs.

The DNA of the CDR3 is TGTGCCAGCTATGGCGGCCGGAGCGGGAGTGCGAATGAGCAGTTCTTC. Encoded protein: CASYGGRSGSANEQFF. This chain joins TRBV28 and TRBJ2-1; TRBD2 agrees at 8 bases. The V segment lost 8 bases and the J segment 7 bases; nucleotides outside the gene matches: 16. CDR1 and CDR2 from the germline V gene are MDHEN and SYDVKM. CDR3 length equals 16 residues.